This TCR beta chain was found in a study of shared clonotypes between healthy human individuals. Findings and caveats of the study: Among non-shared clonotypes, generation probabilities were lower than among those shared by all four donors.

Clones were read by immunoSEQ multiplex PCR, and TCRdb kept only the in-frame ones, dropping some. The sample carries fewer than 1.8 million clones, around 98.5% recorded once. In the case of this clone: The antigen is undetermined. Additional DNA sequences in this sample encode the identical CDR3.

The material sequenced was naive CD4+ T cells sorted from blood. Subset meaning: CD45RA+ positively selected. This receptor was taken from a man aged 30-40 years in good health.

CDR3 amino acids: CASSLGQGSYNEQFF. CDR3 nucleotide sequence: TGCGCCAGCAGCTTGGGACAGGGGAGCTACAATGAGCAGTTCTTC. The rearrangement links TRBV5-1 to TRBJ2-1, with 8 bases aligning to TRBD1. The V and J ends lost 0 bases and 3 bases, in that order; junction bases with no gene match: 2. CDR3 length: 15 amino acids. The germline V gene encodes CDR1 SGHRS and CDR2 YFSETQ.